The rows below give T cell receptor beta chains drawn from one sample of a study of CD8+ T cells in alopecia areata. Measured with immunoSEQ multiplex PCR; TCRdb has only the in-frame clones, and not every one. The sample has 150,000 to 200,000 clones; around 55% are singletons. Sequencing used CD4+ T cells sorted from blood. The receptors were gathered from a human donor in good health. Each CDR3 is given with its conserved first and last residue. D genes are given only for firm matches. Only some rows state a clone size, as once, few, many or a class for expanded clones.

CDR3 DNA: TGTGCCATCAGTGGGCTAGCGGGAGCCCCCACAGATACGCAGTATTTT; CDR3 protein: CAISGLAGAPTDTQYF; D gene: TRBD2; CDR3 length: 16; J gene: TRBJ2-3; V gene: TRBV10-3; clone size: few
CDR3 DNA: TGCAGTGCTAGGGACACCGGGGAGCTGTTTTTT; CDR3 protein: CSARDTGELFF; D gene: NA; CDR3 length: 11; J gene: TRBJ2-2; V gene: TRBV20-1; clone size: NA
CDR3 DNA: TGCGCCAGCAGCTTGGCTAGCGGGAGGGCCTACGAGCAGTACTTC; CDR3 protein: CASSLASGRAYEQYF; D gene: TRBD2; CDR3 length: 15; J gene: TRBJ2-7; V gene: TRBV5-1; clone size: once
CDR3 DNA: TGCAGCGTTGAAGATCCAGCGGGGAACCAGGGTTATGAGCAGTTCTTC; CDR3 protein: CSVEDPAGNQGYEQFF; D gene: TRBD2; CDR3 length: 16; J gene: TRBJ2-1; V gene: TRBV29-1; clone size: few
CDR3 DNA: TGTGCCAGCAGCTTAGCTGCGGGAGGGCCGAGGGGAGAGAACAACGAGCAGTACTTC; CDR3 protein: CASSLAAGGPRGENNEQYF; D gene: TRBD2; CDR3 length: 19; J gene: TRBJ2-7; V gene: TRBV7-9; clone size: NA
CDR3 DNA: TGTGCCAGCAGCGTAGACCCACCGGGACAGAGCACAGATACGCAGTATTTT; CDR3 protein: CASSVDPPGQSTDTQYF; D gene: TRBD1; CDR3 length: 17; J gene: TRBJ2-3; V gene: TRBV9; clone size: NA
CDR3 DNA: TGTGCCAGCAGCCACCGCCCGACTGGGTACTCCTACGAGCAGTACTTC; CDR3 protein: CASSHRPTGYSYEQYF; D gene: NA; CDR3 length: 16; J gene: TRBJ2-7; V gene: TRBV7-2; clone size: NA
CDR3 DNA: TGTGCCAGCTCACCGTATGGATCTGAAGCTTTCTTT; CDR3 protein: CASSPYGSEAFF; D gene: NA; CDR3 length: 12; J gene: TRBJ1-1; V gene: TRBV18; clone size: once
CDR3 DNA: TGTGCCAGCAGCTTAGCCCTAGGTGGCACTGAAGCTTTCTTT; CDR3 protein: CASSLALGGTEAFF; D gene: NA; CDR3 length: 14; J gene: TRBJ1-1; V gene: TRBV7-9; clone size: few
CDR3 DNA: TGTGCCAGCAGCTTGATTAGCGATACAGATACGCAGTATTTT; CDR3 protein: CASSLISDTDTQYF; D gene: NA; CDR3 length: 14; J gene: TRBJ2-3; V gene: TRBV5-4; clone size: NA
CDR3 DNA: TGCAGCGTTGACCGCAACGCCCCGGGCACTGAAGCTTTCTTT; CDR3 protein: CSVDRNAPGTEAFF; D gene: NA; CDR3 length: 14; J gene: TRBJ1-1; V gene: TRBV29-1; clone size: few
CDR3 DNA: TGTGCCTGGAGCTATGGACAGGGAATAAGTCAGCCCCAGCATTTT; CDR3 protein: CAWSYGQGISQPQHF; D gene: TRBD1; CDR3 length: 15; J gene: TRBJ1-5; V gene: TRBV30; clone size: NA
CDR3 DNA: TGTGCCAGCAGGGGGGGGGCCTCCGTAGGCCAAAGCTATGGCTACACCTTC; CDR3 protein: CASRGGASVGQSYGYTF; D gene: NA; CDR3 length: 17; J gene: TRBJ1-2; V gene: TRBV11-2; clone size: NA
CDR3 DNA: TGCAGCTCCCGACAGGGGTCGGTAGCTGAAGCTTTCTTT; CDR3 protein: CSSRQGSVAEAFF; D gene: TRBD1; CDR3 length: 13; J gene: TRBJ1-1; V gene: TRBV29-1; clone size: NA
CDR3 DNA: TGTGCCAGCAGTACGACTAGAAATGAGCAGTTCTTC; CDR3 protein: CASSTTRNEQFF; D gene: NA; CDR3 length: 12; J gene: TRBJ2-1; V gene: TRBV2; clone size: NA
CDR3 DNA: TGTGCCTGGAGTGAACGGGTTGGCACAGATACGCAGTATTTT; CDR3 protein: CAWSERVGTDTQYF; D gene: NA; CDR3 length: 14; J gene: TRBJ2-3; V gene: TRBV30; clone size: few
CDR3 DNA: TGTGCCAGCAGTCCCGGGACTAGCGGGAACAATGAGCAGTTCTTC; CDR3 protein: CASSPGTSGNNEQFF; D gene: TRBD2; CDR3 length: 15; J gene: TRBJ2-1; V gene: TRBV27; clone size: NA
CDR3 DNA: TGTGCCAGCAGCCCAACCATGGACATCTATGGCTACACCTTC; CDR3 protein: CASSPTMDIYGYTF; D gene: NA; CDR3 length: 14; J gene: TRBJ1-2; V gene: TRBV28; clone size: few
CDR3 DNA: TGTGCCAGCAGTTCGCAGACTAGCGGGATGGCTGAGCAGTTCTTC; CDR3 protein: CASSSQTSGMAEQFF; D gene: TRBD2; CDR3 length: 15; J gene: TRBJ2-1; V gene: TRBV27; clone size: NA
CDR3 DNA: TGTGCCAGCAGTTTAATGAACACCGGGGAGCTGTTTTTT; CDR3 protein: CASSLMNTGELFF; D gene: NA; CDR3 length: 13; J gene: TRBJ2-2; V gene: TRBV28; clone size: few
CDR3 DNA: TGTGCCACCAGCAGAAAACCCGGGACAGGGAAGTACACTGAAGCTTTCTTT; CDR3 protein: CATSRKPGTGKYTEAFF; D gene: TRBD1; CDR3 length: 17; J gene: TRBJ1-1; V gene: TRBV15; clone size: NA
CDR3 DNA: TGTGCCAGCAGCTTAGGGGGGACAGATCAAGAGACCCAGTACTTC; CDR3 protein: CASSLGGTDQETQYF; D gene: TRBD1; CDR3 length: 15; J gene: TRBJ2-5; V gene: TRBV7-8; clone size: NA
CDR3 DNA: TGTGCCAGCTCACCGGGCCGACAGTCTGGAAACACCATATATTTT; CDR3 protein: CASSPGRQSGNTIYF; D gene: NA; CDR3 length: 15; J gene: TRBJ1-3; V gene: TRBV18; clone size: few
CDR3 DNA: TGCAGCGTCAGGGGCAATGAGCAGTTCTTC; CDR3 protein: CSVRGNEQFF; D gene: NA; CDR3 length: 10; J gene: TRBJ2-1; V gene: TRBV29-1; clone size: few
CDR3 DNA: TGCGCCAGCAGCTGGGGACCGGAGAAGGCCAATGAGCAGTTCTTC; CDR3 protein: CASSWGPEKANEQFF; D gene: NA; CDR3 length: 15; J gene: TRBJ2-1; V gene: TRBV5-1; clone size: NA
CDR3 DNA: TGTGCCACCAGCAGGCCATCAGCACAGAATAGCAATCAGCCCCAGCATTTT; CDR3 protein: CATSRPSAQNSNQPQHF; D gene: NA; CDR3 length: 17; J gene: TRBJ1-5; V gene: TRBV15; clone size: NA
CDR3 DNA: TGTGCCAGCAGCCCCAACCGGGGCGTCTACAATGAGCAGTTCTTC; CDR3 protein: CASSPNRGVYNEQFF; D gene: NA; CDR3 length: 15; J gene: TRBJ2-1; V gene: TRBV7-9; clone size: NA
CDR3 DNA: TGCAGCTCTAAGTCAATGTATGGCTACACCTTC; CDR3 protein: CSSKSMYGYTF; D gene: NA; CDR3 length: 11; J gene: TRBJ1-2; V gene: TRBV29-1; clone size: few
CDR3 DNA: TGTGCCAGCAGCATCCGGACAGGCATACAAGAGACCCAGTACTTC; CDR3 protein: CASSIRTGIQETQYF; D gene: TRBD1; CDR3 length: 15; J gene: TRBJ2-5; V gene: TRBV5-4; clone size: few
CDR3 DNA: TGCAGCGTTGAAATATCAGGCTTTAAGGACGAGCAGTACTTC; CDR3 protein: CSVEISGFKDEQYF; D gene: NA; CDR3 length: 14; J gene: TRBJ2-7; V gene: TRBV29-1; clone size: NA
CDR3 DNA: TGCAGTTATCTCCGGACTAACGAGCAGTTCTTC; CDR3 protein: CSYLRTNEQFF; D gene: NA; CDR3 length: 11; J gene: TRBJ2-1; V gene: TRBV20-1; clone size: NA
CDR3 DNA: TGCAGCGCCGTAGGGGGGAACTATGGCTACACCTTC; CDR3 protein: CSAVGGNYGYTF; D gene: NA; CDR3 length: 12; J gene: TRBJ1-2; V gene: TRBV29-1; clone size: NA
CDR3 DNA: TGTGCCAGCAGCCCAAAACGGACTAGCGGAGGTAGCACAGATACGCAGTATTTT; CDR3 protein: CASSPKRTSGGSTDTQYF; D gene: TRBD2; CDR3 length: 18; J gene: TRBJ2-3; V gene: TRBV11-2; clone size: NA
CDR3 DNA: TGCAGCGCCCAGGCCCTGGCCTCCACTGAAGCTTTCTTT; CDR3 protein: CSAQALASTEAFF; D gene: NA; CDR3 length: 13; J gene: TRBJ1-1; V gene: TRBV29-1; clone size: NA
CDR3 DNA: TGCGCCAGCAGCCTCCTGGGACTAGCGGGAGACAATGAGCAGTTCTTC; CDR3 protein: CASSLLGLAGDNEQFF; D gene: TRBD2; CDR3 length: 16; J gene: TRBJ2-1; V gene: TRBV4-1; clone size: NA
CDR3 DNA: TGTGCCAGCAGTGTTCTAGCGGGGCTGAGCTCCTACAATGAGCAGTTCTTC; CDR3 protein: CASSVLAGLSSYNEQFF; D gene: TRBD2; CDR3 length: 17; J gene: TRBJ2-1; V gene: TRBV2; clone size: NA
CDR3 DNA: TGTGCCAGCAGTCCCGTGGCGGGGAGCACTGAAGCTTTCTTT; CDR3 protein: CASSPVAGSTEAFF; D gene: NA; CDR3 length: 14; J gene: TRBJ1-1; V gene: TRBV6-5; clone size: NA
CDR3 DNA: TGCAGCGTTGCAGGGGTAGCAGCCAAAAACATTCAGTACTTC; CDR3 protein: CSVAGVAAKNIQYF; D gene: NA; CDR3 length: 14; J gene: TRBJ2-4; V gene: TRBV29-1; clone size: NA
CDR3 DNA: TGTGCCAGCAGCTTGAGGCGGACAGATACGCAGTATTTT; CDR3 protein: CASSLRRTDTQYF; D gene: NA; CDR3 length: 13; J gene: TRBJ2-3; V gene: TRBV5-6; clone size: NA
CDR3 DNA: TGTGCCAGCAGTCGCTCTAGCGGCCAAGAGACCCAGTACTTC; CDR3 protein: CASSRSSGQETQYF; D gene: TRBD2; CDR3 length: 14; J gene: TRBJ2-5; V gene: TRBV6-6; clone size: NA
CDR3 DNA: TGCAGCGTTGTTAGAAACACAGATACGCAGTATTTT; CDR3 protein: CSVVRNTDTQYF; D gene: NA; CDR3 length: 12; J gene: TRBJ2-3; V gene: TRBV29-1; clone size: NA
CDR3 DNA: TGCGCCAGCAGCCTCGGACAAACCACCTACGAGCAGTACTTC; CDR3 protein: CASSLGQTTYEQYF; D gene: NA; CDR3 length: 14; J gene: TRBJ2-7; V gene: TRBV4-1; clone size: NA
CDR3 DNA: TGTGCCACCAGCAGAGATCTAGGGGGAACTAATGAAAAACTGTTTTTT; CDR3 protein: CATSRDLGGTNEKLFF; D gene: NA; CDR3 length: 16; J gene: TRBJ1-4; V gene: TRBV15; clone size: NA
CDR3 DNA: TGTGCCAGCAGACCCAGACCCGGTAACGAAAAACTGTTTTTT; CDR3 protein: CASRPRPGNEKLFF; D gene: NA; CDR3 length: 14; J gene: TRBJ1-4; V gene: TRBV28; clone size: NA
CDR3 DNA: TGCGCCAGCAGCTTGGCAGGGAACGAGCAGTACTTC; CDR3 protein: CASSLAGNEQYF; D gene: NA; CDR3 length: 12; J gene: TRBJ2-7; V gene: TRBV5-1; clone size: NA
CDR3 DNA: TGTGCCAGCAGTGCTTTTTACGAGCAGTACTTC; CDR3 protein: CASSAFYEQYF; D gene: NA; CDR3 length: 11; J gene: TRBJ2-7; V gene: TRBV25-1; clone size: once
CDR3 DNA: TGTGCCAGCAGTTTTGCCGCTAGGGGCTACGAGCAGTACTTC; CDR3 protein: CASSFAARGYEQYF; D gene: NA; CDR3 length: 14; J gene: TRBJ2-7; V gene: TRBV27; clone size: NA